Listed below are T cell receptor beta chains from one sample, sequenced in a study of CD8 T cell repertoires and HIV-1 epitope variants. Their recognized antigens are unknown. Repertoires were generated with immunoSEQ multiplex PCR, while TCRdb's copy carries only in-frame clones and drops some. In the table there are fewer than 6,500 clones, around two thirds of which are singletons. The material sequenced was cultured CD8+ T cells derived from PBMCs. The source of these receptors is a male donor with HIV. The CDR3 runs from the conserved cysteine through the conserved F or W. D genes are given only for firm matches. Clone size is not always given. Where it is, it says once, few, many or a class for expanded clones.

TRBJ2-6 | large | TRBV10-3 | . | CAISESLGVSGANVLTF | TGTGCCATCAGTGAGTCTCTGGGGGTATCTGGGGCCAACGTCCTGACTTTC
TRBJ2-3 | few | TRBV7-8 | TRBD2 | CASSLGYAGGPTDTQYF | TGTGCCAGCAGCTTAGGTTACGCGGGGGGTCCCACAGATACGCAGTATTTT
TRBJ2-5 | . | TRBV7-7 | TRBD1 | CASSLEEPMAGGAETQYF | TGTGCTAGCAGCTTAGAAGAACCCATGGCAGGGGGCGCGGAGACCCAGTACTTC
TRBJ1-1 | . | TRBV6-5 | . | CASSFDGLRAFF | TGTGCCAGCAGTTTTGACGGCCTGAGGGCTTTCTTT
TRBJ2-7 | few | TRBV5-4 | . | CASSPSDSSLSYEQYF | TGTGCCAGCAGCCCCTCCGACAGTTCCCTCTCCTACGAGCAGTACTTC
TRBJ1-1 | few | TRBV19 | . | CASSVGSNTEAFF | TGTGCCAGTAGTGTTGGTTCGAACACTGAAGCTTTCTTT
TRBJ2-2 | . | TRBV9 | . | CASSRIGELFF | TGTGCCAGCAGCCGGATCGGGGAGCTGTTTTTT
TRBJ1-1 | . | TRBV9 | . | CASSSLAGNTEAFF | TGTGCCAGCAGCTCCCTCGCGGGGAACACTGAAGCTTTCTTT
TRBJ1-2 | . | TRBV6-4 | TRBD1 | CASSAEPGQSYGYTF | TGTGCCAGCAGTGCCGAGCCGGGACAGAGCTATGGCTACACCTTC
TRBJ2-1 | few | TRBV7-8 | . | CASSLEYSSYNEQFF | TGTGCCAGCAGCTTAGAGTACAGCTCCTACAATGAGCAGTTCTTC
TRBJ2-7 | . | TRBV6-1 | TRBD1 | CASSESRDRPSPYEQYF | TGTGCCAGCAGTGAATCCCGGGACAGACCTTCCCCCTACGAGCAGTACTTC
TRBJ1-1 | few | TRBV5-6 | . | CASSLGTAYTEAFF | TGTGCCAGCAGCTTGGGGACAGCATACACTGAAGCTTTCTTT
TRBJ1-1 | once | TRBV11-3 | . | CASSLGGNTEAFF | TGTGCCAGCAGCTTAGGGGGCAACACTGAAGCTTTCTTT
TRBJ2-1 | . | TRBV4-1 | . | CASSAVMGQEQFF | TGCGCCAGCAGCGCCGTAATGGGCCAAGAGCAGTTCTTC
TRBJ2-1 | . | TRBV19 | TRBD2 | CASSIPTSGRSYEQFF | TGTGCCAGTAGTATCCCGACTAGCGGGAGGTCCTATGAGCAGTTCTTC
TRBJ1-3 | . | TRBV28 | . | CASSLSRTVLSGNTIYF | TGTGCCAGCAGTTTATCCCGGACAGTACTCTCTGGAAACACCATATATTTT
TRBJ1-2 | . | TRBV27 | . | CASASNSGGGYTF | TGTGCCAGCGCCTCCAACTCGGGGGGTGGCTACACCTTC
TRBJ1-1 | few | TRBV5-6 | . | CASSLGTEAFF | TGTGCCAGCAGCCTAGGAACTGAAGCTTTCTTT
TRBJ2-5 | . | TRBV28 | . | CASTPLGETQETQYF | TGTGCCAGCACCCCCTTGGGGGAAACGCAAGAGACCCAGTACTTC
TRBJ1-1 | . | TRBV6-6 | TRBD1 | CASSSQGATEAFF | TGTGCCAGCAGCTCCCAGGGGGCGACTGAAGCTTTCTTT
TRBJ1-1 | . | TRBV5-5 | . | CASREDLNTEAFF | TGTGCCAGCAGAGAAGACTTGAACACTGAAGCTTTCTTT
TRBJ1-1 | . | TRBV19 | . | CASSIGGPEAFF | TGTGCCAGTAGTATAGGGGGCCCTGAAGCTTTCTTT
TRBJ1-3 | . | TRBV11-2 | . | CASSLTPGTASGNTIYF | TGTGCCAGCAGCTTAACTCCCGGGACGGCCTCTGGAAACACCATATATTTT
TRBJ2-7 | . | TRBV7-2 | . | CASSSPGDEQYF | TGTGCCAGCAGCTCGCCAGGGGATGAGCAGTACTTC
TRBJ1-3 | . | TRBV19 | . | CASYSRAGSGNTIYF | TGTGCCAGTTACTCCCGGGCAGGGTCTGGAAACACCATATATTTT
TRBJ1-1 | . | TRBV6-5 | . | CASSYNPNTEAFF | TGTGCCAGCAGTTACAACCCGAACACTGAAGCTTTCTTT
TRBJ2-7 | once | TRBV19 | . | CASSIREFYEQYF | TGTGCCAGTAGTATTAGGGAGTTCTACGAGCAGTACTTC
TRBJ2-2 | . | TRBV5-6 | . | CASSLRYTGELFF | TGTGCCAGCAGCTTGCGTTACACCGGGGAGCTGTTTTTT
TRBJ2-5 | . | TRBV5-4 | . | CASSFEGVGETQYF | TGTGCCAGCAGTTTCGAGGGTGTTGGCGAGACCCAGTACTTC
TRBJ2-5 | . | TRBV7-7 | . | CASSQGGAVQETQYF | TGTGCCAGCAGCCAGGGGGGGGCTGTACAAGAGACCCAGTACTTC
TRBJ2-2 | . | TRBV6-5 | . | CASSYSMGSNTGELFF | TGTGCCAGCAGTTACTCGATGGGGTCGAACACCGGGGAGCTGTTTTTT
TRBJ2-7 | few | TRBV4-1 | . | CASSQDSSSPYEQYF | TGCGCCAGCAGCCAAGATTCGAGTTCCCCCTACGAGCAGTACTTC
TRBJ2-3 | . | TRBV13 | TRBD2 | CASSSSGSPTDTQYF | TGTGCCAGCAGCTCTAGCGGGAGTCCCACAGATACGCAGTATTTT
TRBJ1-2 | . | TRBV6-5 | . | CASSYSGADGYTF | TGTGCCAGCAGTTACTCAGGGGCTGATGGCTACACCTTC
TRBJ2-1 | . | TRBV5-4 | . | CASSLSQGSEQFF | TGTGCCAGCAGCTTGTCGCAGGGCAGCGAGCAGTTCTTC
TRBJ1-2 | . | TRBV14 | TRBD1 | CASSHPGQGVHYGYTF | TGTGCCAGCAGCCATCCCGGACAGGGGGTACACTATGGCTACACCTTC
TRBJ2-7 | . | TRBV7-9 | . | CASSLDGGKMQEQYF | TGTGCCAGCAGCTTAGATGGCGGGAAAATGCAAGAGCAGTACTTC
TRBJ1-1 | few | TRBV5-1 | TRBD1 | CASSLIRQGGSTEAFF | TGCGCCAGCAGCTTAATCCGACAGGGGGGGAGCACTGAAGCTTTCTTT
TRBJ2-1 | . | TRBV9 | TRBD2 | CASSTTSGGSYNEQFF | TGTGCCAGCAGCACAACTAGCGGGGGGTCGTACAATGAGCAGTTCTTC
TRBJ2-1 | . | TRBV9 | TRBD2 | CASRVTSGSANEQFF | TGTGCCAGCAGAGTGACTAGCGGGAGTGCCAATGAGCAGTTCTTC
TRBJ1-5 | . | TRBV30 | TRBD1 | CAWSSGTAQGQPQHF | TGTGCCTGGAGTTCTGGGACAGCCCAGGGGCAGCCCCAGCATTTT
TRBJ2-1 | few | TRBV7-2 | . | CASSITPDSYNEQFF | TGTGCCAGCAGCATAACACCGGACTCCTACAATGAGCAGTTCTTC
TRBJ2-7 | . | TRBV14 | TRBD1 | CASSQDSTVGQGYEQYF | TGTGCCAGCAGCCAAGATTCTACCGTGGGACAGGGCTACGAGCAGTACTTC
TRBJ2-7 | . | TRBV6-5 | . | CASSLLQGDEQYF | TGTGCCAGCAGCCTCTTACAGGGAGACGAGCAGTACTTC
TRBJ2-3 | . | TRBV4-2 | TRBD1 | CASSQDPGTGVGDLTDTQYF | TGTGCCAGCAGCCAAGATCCCGGGACAGGGGTAGGGGATTTAACAGATACGCAGTATTTT
TRBJ2-3 | . | TRBV5-6 | . | CASSGTGAWADTQYF | TGTGCCAGCAGTGGTACGGGAGCTTGGGCAGATACGCAGTATTTT
TRBJ2-3 | . | TRBV28 | . | CASSLIQGDTQYF | TGTGCCAGCAGTTTAATACAGGGAGATACGCAGTATTTT
TRBJ1-1 | few | TRBV4-1 | . | CASSQDVGQGNTEAFF | TGCGCCAGCAGCCAAGATGTTGGGCAGGGGAACACTGAAGCTTTCTTT